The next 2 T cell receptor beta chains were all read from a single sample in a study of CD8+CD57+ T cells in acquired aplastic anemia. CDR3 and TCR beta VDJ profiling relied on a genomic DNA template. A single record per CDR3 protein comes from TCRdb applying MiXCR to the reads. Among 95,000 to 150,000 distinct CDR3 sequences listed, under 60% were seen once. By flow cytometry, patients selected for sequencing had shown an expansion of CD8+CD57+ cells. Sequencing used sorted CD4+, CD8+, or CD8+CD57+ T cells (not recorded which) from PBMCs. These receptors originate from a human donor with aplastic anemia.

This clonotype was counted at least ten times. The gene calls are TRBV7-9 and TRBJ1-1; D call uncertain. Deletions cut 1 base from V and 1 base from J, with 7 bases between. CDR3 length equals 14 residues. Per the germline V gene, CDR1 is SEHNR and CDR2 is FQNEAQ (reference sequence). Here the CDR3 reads CASSLVGRNTEAFF. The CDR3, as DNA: TGTGCCAGCAGCTTAGTAGGGAGGAACACTGAAGCTTTCTTT.

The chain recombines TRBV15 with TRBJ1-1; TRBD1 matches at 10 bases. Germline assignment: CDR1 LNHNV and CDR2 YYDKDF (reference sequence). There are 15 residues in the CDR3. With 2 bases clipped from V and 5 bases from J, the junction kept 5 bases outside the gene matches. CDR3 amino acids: CATSRRQGADTEAFF. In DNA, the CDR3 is TGTGCCACCAGCAGACGACAGGGGGCAGATACTGAAGCTTTCTTT.